These 20 T cell receptor beta chains were sequenced from one sample in a study of cytomegalovirus exposure and HLA in healthy donors (dated by TCRdb to about 2017). Libraries were built with the immunoSEQ multiplex PCR assay. This is the immuneACCESS table as TCRdb keeps it, with only in-frame sequences that have V and J called. A part of the clones is gone; compared with another copy, unresolved V genes explain less than half, and the rest is unexplained. For this sample there are approximately 150,000 clones; about 88% appear just once. The top ten clones comprise more than 2.5% of the sample. Sequencing used PBMCs. All receptors come from a woman aged 18-29 years in good health and CMV-seropositive.

The J gene is TRBJ2-1, the V gene TRBV19; TRBD2 matches 8 bases. The CDR3 extends over 14 amino acids. With 5 bases clipped from V and 0 bases from J, the junction kept 0 bases outside the gene matches. Germline V gene sequence: CDR1 LNHDA, CDR2 SQIVND (reference sequence). Here the CDR3 DNA reads TGTGCCAGTAGTGCGGGGGGCTCCTACAATGAGCAGTTCTTC. It encodes CASSAGGSYNEQFF.

The genes are TRBV5-6 and TRBJ2-5, with D perhaps matching TRBD2 (6 bases). V gave up 5 bases and J gave up 5 bases, with 13 bases separating them. Germline CDR1 is SGHDT and CDR2 is YYEEEE. CDR3 length: 13 amino acids. The CDR3 protein is CASRRRAWETQYF. As DNA, the CDR3 is TGTGCCAGCAGGAGGAGGGCCTGGGAGACCCAGTACTTC. Full variable domain (missing parts from reference TRBV5-6 and TRBJ2-5): DAGVTQSPTHLIKTRGQQVTLRCSPKSGHDTVSWYQQALGQGPQFIFQYYEEEERQRGNFPDRFSGHQFPNYSSELNVNALLLGDSALYLCASRRRAWETQYFGPGTRLLVL.

The V call is TRBV11-3, the J call TRBJ2-5; TRBD1 matches 8 bases. There are 17 residues in the CDR3. Per germline, CDR1 SGHNT and CDR2 YENEEA. V was pared by 5 bases and J by 4 bases, with 15 bases of the junction left unmatched. CDR3 region: CASSRNGQGGIAETQYF. The CDR3 DNA sequence: TGTGCCAGCAGCCGAAACGGACAGGGTGGGATTGCAGAGACCCAGTACTTC.

The chain uses TRBV7-2 and TRBJ2-3; 10 bases fit TRBD2. The V segment lost 1 base and the J segment 5 bases; nucleotides outside the gene matches: 3. Germline CDR1 is SGHTA and CDR2 is FQGNSA. The CDR3 runs 15 residues. CDR3: CASSLGLAGGDTQYF. The CDR3, as DNA: TGTGCCAGCAGCTTAGGGTTAGCGGGAGGAGATACGCAGTATTTT.

V gene TRBV30 combines with J gene TRBJ2-2, with 7 nucleotides matching TRBD1. The trim removed 8 bases at V and 0 bases at J, leaving 3 bases unmatched. The CDR3 has 13 amino acids. Per germline, CDR1 GTSNPN and CDR2 SVGIG (reference sequence). CDR3 DNA sequence: TGTGCCCAAGGACAGGCGAACACCGGGGAGCTGTTTTTT. Protein product: CAQGQANTGELFF. Combining the CDR3 with reference TRBV30 and TRBJ2-2 gives the whole variable domain SQTIHQWPATLVQPVGSPLSLECTVEGTSNPNLYWYRQAAGRGLQLLFYSVGIGQISSEVPQNLSASRPQDRQFILSSKKLLLSDSGFYLCAQGQANTGELFFGEGSRLTVL.

This chain links TRBV2 with TRBJ1-5; 10 positions agree with TRBD1. Germline V gene sequence: CDR1 SNHLY, CDR2 FYNNEI. Losses at the gene ends were 8 bases for V and 0 bases for J; bases not matched to a gene: 4. The CDR3 has 15 residues. The CDR3 is CASGGTGDSNQPQHF. DNA of the CDR3: TGTGCCAGCGGGGGGACAGGGGATAGCAATCAGCCCCAGCATTTT.

The rearrangement joins TRBV9 to TRBJ2-3; D is possibly TRBD2 (6 bases). CDR1 is SGDLS and CDR2 is YYNGEE in the germline V gene. V lost 0 bases and J lost 1, with 12 bases in between. The CDR3 is made up of 16 amino acids. The CDR3 DNA follows: TGTGCCAGCAGCGTAGAGGTGGGAGGCGGCACAGATACGCAGTATTTT. Protein product: CASSVEVGGGTDTQYF.

Only one count was recorded for this clone. The chain couples TRBV5-1 to TRBJ2-7; 10 bases agree with TRBD2. The CDR3 covers 13 residues. In germline, CDR1 is SGHRS, CDR2 YFSETQ. After removal of 4 bases from V and 8 bases from J, the junction contained 6 bases not matched to a gene. Here the CDR3 DNA reads TGCGCCAGCAGCATAGCGGGAGGTGCCCAGCAGTACTTC. Its translation is CASSIAGGAQQYF.

This sequence joins TRBV27 and TRBJ2-7; tentative D call: TRBD1 (6 bases). V was clipped by 7 bases and J by 5 bases, with 18 bases between them. This CDR3 comprises 14 residues. CDR1 MNHEY and CDR2 SMNVEV come from the germline V gene (reference sequence). In DNA, the CDR3 is TGTGCCAGCACCTCCTCCCTGGGGGCCAACGAGCAGTACTTC. Protein: CASTSSLGANEQYF.

The chain has TRBV7-7 and TRBJ2-5; 7 bases map to TRBD2. V gave up 5 bases and J gave up 1 base; unmatched junction bases: 13. Germline V gene data show CDR1 as SSHAT and CDR2 as FNYEAQ (reference sequence). The CDR3 sequence is 17 residues long. DNA of the CDR3: TGTGCCAGCAGCAAAACTGGTAGCGGGCACTTCCAAGAGACCCAGTACTTC. This gives the protein CASSKTGSGHFQETQYF.

The rearrangement links TRBV5-1 to TRBJ2-1; D is unresolved. The germline CDR1 and CDR2 sequences are SGHRS and YFSETQ. V lost 4 bases to trimming and J lost 8 bases, with 13 bases between them. The CDR3 covers 13 residues. CDR3 in amino acids: CASSPMTSHEQFF. The CDR3 region has the DNA TGCGCCAGCAGCCCGATGACAAGTCATGAGCAGTTCTTC.

This chain links TRBV15 with TRBJ2-7, with a weak D call TRBD1 (6 bases). The CDR3 consists of 16 residues. The V gene's germline CDR1 is LNHNV and CDR2 YYDKDF (reference sequence). V was clipped by 4 bases and J by 7 bases, with 23 bases between them. The CDR3 sequence: CATSTHYRDTSREQYF. In nucleotides, the CDR3 is TGTGCCACCAGCACCCATTACCGGGACACCTCTCGGGAGCAGTACTTC.

This sequence joins TRBV15 and TRBJ1-1; no firm D call. Germline values: CDR1 LNHNV, CDR2 YYDKDF (reference sequence). The length of the CDR3 is 13 residues. With 3 bases removed from V and 0 bases from J, the gap between germline ends came to 5 bases. The CDR3 DNA is TGTGCCACCAGCAGGCGCATGAACACTGAAGCTTTCTTT. Encoded protein: CATSRRMNTEAFF.

The chain links TRBV2 to TRBJ2-3, with D possibly matching TRBD1 (6 bases). Germline CDR1 is SNHLY and CDR2 is FYNNEI. The length of the CDR3 is 18 residues. Trimming took off 4 bases at V and 0 bases at J, with 20 bases between the two ends. This CDR3 is CASSGTDIGTYSTDTQYF. CDR3 coding DNA: TGTGCCAGCAGTGGGACGGACATTGGGACATATAGCACAGATACGCAGTATTTT.

The V and J genes are TRBV29-1 and TRBJ2-5, with TRBD2 identical over 16 bases. From germline, CDR1 is SQVTM and CDR2 ANQGSEA. J gave up 4 bases and V 7 bases, and 3 bases lay outside the gene matches. The CDR3 sequence is 14 residues long. Here the CDR3 DNA reads TGCAGCGGGGGACTAGCGGGAGGGCGAGAGACCCAGTACTTC. This gives the protein CSGGLAGGRETQYF.

This rearrangement joins TRBV11-2 to TRBJ2-7, with D possibly being TRBD1 (6 bases). Germline CDR1 reads SGHAT; CDR2 reads FQNNGV. This CDR3 region has 16 residues. The V end was cut by 2 bases, the J end by 4 bases, with 18 bases between. CDR3 residues: CASSLPLQGPGYEQYF. In DNA, the CDR3 is TGTGCCAGCAGCTTACCCCTACAGGGCCCAGGTTACGAGCAGTACTTC.

The rearrangement links TRBV9 to TRBJ1-1; maybe TRBD1 (6 bases). V dropped 4 bases and J dropped 6 bases, with 16 bases sitting between them. The CDR3 length is 14 residues. Germline-derived CDR1 and CDR2 are SGDLS and YYNGEE. The CDR3 nucleotides read TGTGCCAGCAGCCCCCAGACAGGTTTTTCTGAAGCTTTCTTT. Protein product: CASSPQTGFSEAFF.

The rearrangement links TRBV9 to TRBJ2-3; 14 bases line up with TRBD2. Germline loops: CDR1 SGDLS, CDR2 YYNGEE. V dropped 3 bases and J dropped 5; count of bases not matched to a gene: 5. This CDR3 region has 16 residues. The CDR3 DNA sequence: TGTGCCAGCAGCGCAGGGGGACTAGCGGGAGAAGATACGCAGTATTTT. This gives the protein CASSAGGLAGEDTQYF.

Here the CDR3 DNA reads TGTGCCAGCAGCTTGGTACGGAGATCCTACGAGCAGTACTTC. Translating it yields CASSLVRRSYEQYF. The V call is TRBV11-3, the J call TRBJ2-7; no clear D. The V end was cut by 3 bases, the J end by 1 base, with 10 bases between. Germline assignment: CDR1 SGHNT and CDR2 YENEEA. The CDR3 is made up of 14 amino acids. The full variable domain, completed using reference TRBV11-3 and TRBJ2-7, is EAGVVQSPRYKIIEKKQPVAFWCNPISGHNTLYWYLQNLGQGPELLIRYENEEAVDDSQLPKDRFSAERLKGVDSTLKIQPAELGDSAVYLCASSLVRRSYEQYFGPGTRLTVT.

There are a few counts of this clone. The chain combines TRBV5-1 with TRBJ2-5; D ambiguous. This CDR3 has 15 amino acids. The ends were cut back, 5 bases at V and 3 bases at J, with 17 bases in the middle. Germline loops: CDR1 SGHRS, CDR2 YFSETQ. The CDR3, as DNA: TGCGCCAGCAGGATTTCGGGTCTAGATAAAGAGACCCAGTACTTC. This sequence encodes CASRISGLDKETQYF. Together with reference TRBV5-1 and TRBJ2-5, the CDR3 gives the full variable domain: KAGVTQTPRYLIKTRGQQVTLSCSPISGHRSVSWYQQTPGQGLQFLFEYFSETQRNKGNFPGRFSGRQFSNSRSEMNVSTLELGDSALYLCASRISGLDKETQYFGPGTRLLVL.